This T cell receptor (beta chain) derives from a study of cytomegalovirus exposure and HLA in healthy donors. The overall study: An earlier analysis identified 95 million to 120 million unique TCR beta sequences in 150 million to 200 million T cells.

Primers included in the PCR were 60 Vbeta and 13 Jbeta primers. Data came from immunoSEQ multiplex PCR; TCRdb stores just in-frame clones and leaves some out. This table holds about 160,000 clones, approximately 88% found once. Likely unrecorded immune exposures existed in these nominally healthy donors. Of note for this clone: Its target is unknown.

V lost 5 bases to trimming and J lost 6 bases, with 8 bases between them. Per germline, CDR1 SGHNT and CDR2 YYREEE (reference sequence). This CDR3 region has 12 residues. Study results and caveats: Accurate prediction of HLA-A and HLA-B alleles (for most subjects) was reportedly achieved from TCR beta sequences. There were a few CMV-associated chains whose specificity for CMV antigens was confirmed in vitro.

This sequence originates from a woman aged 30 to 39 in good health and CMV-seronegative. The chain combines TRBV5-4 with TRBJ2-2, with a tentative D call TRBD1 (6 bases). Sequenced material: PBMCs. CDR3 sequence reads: CASRDRAGELFF. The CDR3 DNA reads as TGTGCCAGCAGGGACAGAGCCGGGGAGCTGTTTTTT.